This TCR beta chain appears in the sequencing data of a study of OX40 agonist ivuxolimab in advanced cancers. With autoimmune disease history or systemic immunosuppression, patients were excluded. In germline, CDR1 is MDHEN, CDR2 SYDVKM. The CDR3 is 15 amino acids. Trimming cost V 5 bases and J 5 bases, with 16 bases left between them. Clones were sequenced by immunoSEQ multiplex PCR, and TCRdb holds only the in-frame ones, with some missing. The sample consists of about 81,000 clones, approximately 90% of them appearing once. The origin of this receptor is an adult with an advanced solid tumor such as melanoma, head and neck, liver or kidney cancer. The V and J genes are TRBV28 and TRBJ2-1; unclear D gene. Specimen: CD4+ or CD8+ T cells sorted from blood, collected in a trial of the OX40 agonist ivuxolimab. The CDR3: CASSPWGLTHNEQFF. Written as DNA, the CDR3 is TGTGCCAGCAGTCCGTGGGGTCTTACGCACAATGAGCAGTTCTTC.